One sample yielded the 17 T cell receptor beta chains listed below, sequenced in a study of cytomegalovirus exposure and HLA in healthy donors. It was with 60 Vbeta and 13 Jbeta primers that the PCR ran. TCRdb keeps only in-frame clones here, not all; method: immunoSEQ multiplex PCR. The sample includes 200,000 to 250,000 clones, over 80% of them seen just once. The sample comprised PBMCs. These receptors originate from a boy aged 2 to 10 in good health and CMV-seronegative.

This clone occurred once. V and J are TRBV5-6 and TRBJ1-5, with D possibly TRBD1 on 5 matching bases. V lost 0 bases, J lost 2 bases, and 15 bases lay in between. Germline lookup yields CDR1 SGHDT and CDR2 YYEEEE. The CDR3 length is 17 residues. The CDR3 is CASSLGRGAFRNQPQHF. CDR3 nucleotides: TGTGCCAGCAGCTTGGGTAGGGGCGCATTTCGCAATCAGCCCCAGCATTTT.

CDR3 amino acids: CASSGLRGFTDTQYF. DNA of the CDR3: TGTGCCAGCAGTGGATTGCGGGGATTCACAGATACGCAGTATTTT. The chain joins TRBV2 to TRBJ2-3; D might be TRBD2 (6 bases). V lost 4 bases and J 2 bases, leaving 13 bases between the germline ends. Per the germline V gene, CDR1 is SNHLY and CDR2 is FYNNEI. CDR3 length equals 15 residues.

The chain combines TRBV28 with TRBJ2-7; the match to TRBD1 covers 10 bases. The CDR3 loop spans 16 amino acids. The germline V gene encodes CDR1 MDHEN and CDR2 SYDVKM. V was pared by 3 bases and J by 3 bases, with 8 bases of the junction left unmatched. The CDR3 reads CASSFWDRGANYEQYF. The CDR3 DNA reads TGTGCCAGCAGTTTCTGGGACAGGGGCGCAAACTACGAGCAGTACTTC.

The J gene is TRBJ2-1, the V gene TRBV7-3; perhaps TRBD1 as D (6 bases). Per germline, CDR1 SGHTA and CDR2 FQGTGA. This CDR3 contains 17 residues. Trimming pared 5 bases from V and 0 bases from J, leaving 17 bases between. The CDR3 region is CASSPKQGSSSYNEQFF. The CDR3 DNA reads TGTGCCAGCAGCCCGAAACAGGGCTCAAGCTCCTACAATGAGCAGTTCTTC.

The V and J genes are TRBV5-4 and TRBJ1-2; D is undetermined. V shed 0 bases and J shed 3 bases, with 12 bases lying between them. The CDR3 consists of 15 residues. Germline loops: CDR1 SGHNT, CDR2 YYREEE (reference sequence). CDR3 sequence (DNA): TGTGCCAGCAGCTTGGTGTCAGAAGTTTACTATGGCTACACCTTC. This gives the protein CASSLVSEVYYGYTF.

The chain links TRBV29-1 to TRBJ1-5; no firm D call. This CDR3 region has 14 residues. CDR1 and CDR2 from the germline V gene are SQVTM and ANQGSEA. Trimming removed 8 bases at V and 15 bases at J, with 29 bases between. The CDR3 DNA reads as TGCAGCTTATCAGCTTTCTGGGCCGCTCCCGGCCGGCATTTT. Translated, it gives CSLSAFWAAPGRHF.

This clone was seen a handful of times. The chain's CDR3 is CASSVGGQGATEAFF. CDR3 DNA: TGTGCCAGCAGCGTTGGGGGACAGGGGGCTACTGAAGCTTTCTTT. The chain couples TRBV2 to TRBJ1-1; the match to TRBD1 covers 12 bases. With 6 bases clipped from V and 5 bases from J, the junction kept 7 bases outside the gene matches. CDR3 length: 15 residues. Per the germline V gene, CDR1 is SNHLY and CDR2 is FYNNEI.

This chain joins TRBV11-3 and TRBJ2-1, with 11 bases fitting TRBD2. CDR3 length: 15 amino acids. Germline assignment: CDR1 SGHNT and CDR2 YENEEA. After removal of 5 bases from V and 1 base from J, the junction contained 1 base not matched to a gene. The CDR3 nucleotides read TGTGCCAGCAGCCGGACTAGCGGGTCCTACAATGAGCAGTTCTTC. Encoded protein: CASSRTSGSYNEQFF.

This clone was observed a single time. The rearrangement links TRBV5-4 to TRBJ2-3; D not certain. V lost 1 base to trimming and J lost 1 base, with 7 bases between them. Germline CDR1 SGHNT, CDR2 YYREEE (reference sequence). This CDR3 has 14 residues. The CDR3 reads CASSLSSGTDTQYF. DNA for the CDR3: TGTGCCAGCAGCTTGTCTTCGGGCACAGATACGCAGTATTTT.

In its sample, this clone was seen once. V gene TRBV6-4 combines with J gene TRBJ2-1; 9 positions agree with TRBD1. V shed 11 bases and J 15 bases; nucleotides not matched to a gene: 11. Germline CDR1 reads MRHNA; CDR2 reads SNTAGT. The CDR3 has 11 amino acids. The CDR3 region is CAPQRATGGFF. The CDR3 DNA is TGTGCCCCACAAAGGGCGACAGGGGGGTTCTTC.

DNA of the CDR3: TGTGCCAGCAGCCCCGGGACAGAGTACAATGAGCAGTTCTTC. Protein sequence: CASSPGTEYNEQFF. This chain connects TRBV7-8 to TRBJ2-1; 7 bases are a match to TRBD1. Germline V gives CDR1 SGHVS, CDR2 FQNEAQ. J was trimmed by 4 bases and V by 5 bases; bases with no gene match: 5. This CDR3 has 14 residues.

The J gene is TRBJ1-3, the V gene TRBV7-9; TRBD1 matches at 9 bases. Trimming removed 5 bases from V and 3 bases from J; junction bases left unmatched: 11. Germline V lookup: CDR1 SEHNR, CDR2 FQNEAQ (reference sequence). The CDR3 totals 17 residues. CDR3 DNA: TGTGCCAGCAGCCTTGGGACAGGGAGTTTGAGTGGAAACACCATATATTTT. Protein: CASSLGTGSLSGNTIYF.

This sequence joins TRBV7-2 and TRBJ1-2; weak D call: TRBD1 (6 bases). Trimming took off 5 bases at V and 9 bases at J, with 19 bases between the two ends. CDR3 length equals 14 residues. From germline, CDR1 is SGHTA and CDR2 FQGNSA. In DNA, the CDR3 is TGTGCCAGCAGCGGGAGCGGGGGCGTTGGTAGCTACACCTTC. It encodes CASSGSGGVGSYTF.

Points on this clone: One end of the junction varies from germline; a read error may be responsible. The chain joins TRBV4-1 to TRBJ2-7, with D possibly matching TRBD1 (5 bases). In germline, CDR1 is MGHRA, CDR2 YSYEKL. The CDR3 has 16 residues. CDR3 region: CASSARPQESSYEQHF. In DNA, the CDR3 is TGCGCCAGCAGCGCGCGACCACAGGAGAGCTCCTACGAGCAGCACTTC.

This chain joins TRBV7-9 and TRBJ2-1, with D maybe TRBD2 (5 bases). Germline V gene sequence: CDR1 SEHNR, CDR2 FQNEAQ (reference sequence). Trimming cost V 4 bases and J 7 bases, with 14 bases left between them. The CDR3 runs 14 residues. CDR3 coding DNA: TGTGCCAGCAGCTCTGAGGGCCAGCCGAATGAGCAGTTCTTC. Its protein product is CASSSEGQPNEQFF.

The chain couples TRBV6-1 to TRBJ2-7; 11 positions match TRBD2. CDR3 length: 16 amino acids. Unmatched junction bases numbered 6, after V lost 0 bases and J lost 5 bases. CDR1 and CDR2 from the germline V gene are MNHNS and SASEGT. CDR3 residues: CASSEAKLAGVHEQYF. In DNA form, the CDR3 reads TGTGCCAGCAGTGAAGCAAAACTAGCGGGAGTCCACGAGCAGTACTTC.

The count of this clone is one. CDR3 nucleotides: TGTGCCAGCAGTGAAAGGACTCAGGGACAGGGTAACTATGGCTACACCTTC. Amino acid sequence: CASSERTQGQGNYGYTF. J is TRBJ1-2 and V is TRBV6-1, with TRBD1 matching over 9 bases. CDR3 size: 17 residues. Germline V lookup: CDR1 MNHNS, CDR2 SASEGT. Trimming cost V 2 bases and J 1 base; bases outside gene matches: 8.